This T cell receptor (beta chain) was retrieved from a study of T cell responses to AZD1222 COVID-19 vaccine (dated by TCRdb to about 2021). Background on the whole study: TCR sequencing covered roughly 230 trial participants: roughly 200 given two doses of AZD1222 and around 25 given two doses of MenACWY control vaccine. Trial participants were enrolled into age subgroups of 18-55, 56-69 and 70-plus years, which contained about 150, 28 and 57 TCR-sequenced participants, respectively.

V ends up 0 bases short and J 4 bases short, with an unmatched junction base count of 6. Via the germline V gene, CDR1 is SGDLS and CDR2 YYNGEE. The CDR3 runs 15 amino acids, cysteine and phenylalanine included. The read is trimmed to its CDR3 DNA, 45 bases read in frame from base 1. The sample's time point label, decoded: baseline before first vaccination. The sample's treatment or condition label, decoded: meningococcal conjugate vaccine given as trial control. Samples from vaccinated people were obtained from the UK trials COV001 and COV002, which included a single-blind randomized controlled phase 2/3 trial of AZD1222 (ChAdOx1 nCoV-19) in healthy adults. For TCRbeta chain sequencing, PBMC samples from trial participants were taken at day 0 and at day 28 after the second dose. On this clone: Its antigen specificity is not known. No qualities accompany the bases; no much larger clone lies one base away.

The CDR3 regions of human TCRbeta chains were analyzed by immunosequencing. Processing in the source paper ran as follows. Repertoire TCRs were matched against a reference library of SARS-CoV-2-specific TCRs generated with the MIRA antigen-specificity platform. Breadth was defined as the fraction of unique TCRs that were SARS-CoV-2-associated, and depth was defined as the fraction of total T cells that were SARS-CoV-2-associated. Each spike-specific TCR was assigned to its reactive spike region and to a CD4 or CD8 class using the MIRA data. Log10-transformed breadth and depth values were compared by one-way ANOVA with Sidak's multiple comparisons tests. TCRdb mirrors the immuneACCESS table, restricted to in-frame sequences. Some clones are absent from its copies; in checked studies, under half trace to an unresolved V gene, and the reason for the others is unknown. V and J calls and clone size are as listed in that table; D and trimming were resolved from the DNA. Counted in this sample were more than 95,000 clones; around nine tenths of them appeared once. The top ten clonotypes cover 11% of the sample.

Paper-wide results and their limitations: The vaccine-associated CD4 TCRs covered the entire spike protein, and the dominant responses fell in regions 160-218 and 743-854. Participants were mostly white British and included more females than males, and it was suggested by the authors that clonal diversity may have been underestimated. The 56-69-year group was small, and its depth increase did not reach significance, likely because of low power. After two AZD1222 doses, spike-specific TCR breadth and depth were significantly higher than at day 0 and than in MenACWY recipients. Reportedly, close to half of the unique spike-specific TCRs recognized epitopes lying outside the regions that are mutated in the B.1.351 and B.1.1.7 variants. Because no day 14 peak-response samples were available, repertoires were characterized only after the peak T cell response. Only 5 to 7 AZD1222 recipients were SARS-CoV-2 seropositive at baseline, limiting conclusions about previously exposed vaccinees.

The source material was peripheral blood, sampled on day 0 of MenACWY control vaccination. The TCR comes from an adult in good health. Recombination joined TRBV9 with TRBJ1-2; 7 of the junction bases match TRBD1. The CDR3 sequence is CASSVGAGGIYGYTF. The nucleotides read TGTGCCAGCAGCGTAGGGGCAGGGGGGATCTATGGCTACACCTTC.